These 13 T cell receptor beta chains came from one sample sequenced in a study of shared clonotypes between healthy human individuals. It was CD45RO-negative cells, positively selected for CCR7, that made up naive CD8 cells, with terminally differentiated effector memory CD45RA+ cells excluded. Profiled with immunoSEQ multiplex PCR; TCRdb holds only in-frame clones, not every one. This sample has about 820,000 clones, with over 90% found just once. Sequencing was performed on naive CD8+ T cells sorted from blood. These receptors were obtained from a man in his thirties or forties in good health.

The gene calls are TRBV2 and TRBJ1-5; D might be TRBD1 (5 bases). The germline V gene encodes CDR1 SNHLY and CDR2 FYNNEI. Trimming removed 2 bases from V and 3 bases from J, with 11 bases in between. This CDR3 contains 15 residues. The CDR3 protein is CASSEFRGTNQPQHF. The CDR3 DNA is TGTGCCAGCAGTGAATTTCGGGGGACCAATCAGCCCCAGCATTTT.

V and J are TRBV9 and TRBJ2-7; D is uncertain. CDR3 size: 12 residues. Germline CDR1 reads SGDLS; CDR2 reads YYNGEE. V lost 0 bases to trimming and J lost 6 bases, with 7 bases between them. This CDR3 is CASSVGASEQYF. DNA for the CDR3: TGTGCCAGCAGCGTAGGGGCCTCCGAGCAGTACTTC.

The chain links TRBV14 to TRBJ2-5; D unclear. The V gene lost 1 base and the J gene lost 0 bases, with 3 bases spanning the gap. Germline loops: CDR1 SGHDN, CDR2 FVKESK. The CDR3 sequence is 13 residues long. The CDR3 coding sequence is TGTGCCAGCAGCCAAGTTGACCAAGAGACCCAGTACTTC. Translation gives CASSQVDQETQYF.

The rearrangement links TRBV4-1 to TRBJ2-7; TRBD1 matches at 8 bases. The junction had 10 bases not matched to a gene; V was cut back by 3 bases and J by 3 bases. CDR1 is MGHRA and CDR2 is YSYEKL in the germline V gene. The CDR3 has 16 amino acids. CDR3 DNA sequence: TGCGCCAGCAGCCATCTACCGGGACAGGCTTACTACGAGCAGTACTTC. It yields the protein CASSHLPGQAYYEQYF.

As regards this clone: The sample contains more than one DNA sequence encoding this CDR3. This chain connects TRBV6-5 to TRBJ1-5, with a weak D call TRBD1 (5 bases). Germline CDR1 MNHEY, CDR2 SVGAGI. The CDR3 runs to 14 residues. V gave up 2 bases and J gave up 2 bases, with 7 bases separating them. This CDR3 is CASSYGGGNQPQHF. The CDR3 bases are TGTGCCAGCAGTTACGGGGGAGGCAATCAGCCCCAGCATTTT.

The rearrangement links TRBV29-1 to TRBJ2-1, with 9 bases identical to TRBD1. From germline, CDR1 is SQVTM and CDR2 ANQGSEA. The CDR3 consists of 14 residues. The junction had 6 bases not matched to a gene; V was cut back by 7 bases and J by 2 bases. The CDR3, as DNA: TGCAGCGCTACCGGGACAGGGACCTACAATGAGCAGTTCTTC. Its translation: CSATGTGTYNEQFF.

The CDR3 spells CASSLGQGRGEKLFF. DNA for the CDR3: TGTGCCAGCAGCTTAGGTCAGGGCCGGGGTGAAAAACTGTTTTTT. V usage is TRBV11-2 and J usage is TRBJ1-4; a weak D match, TRBD1 (5 bases). Looked up from germline, CDR1 is SGHAT and CDR2 is FQNNGV. V was shortened by 1 base and J by 7 bases, with 13 bases between the two germline ends. The CDR3 contains 15 residues.

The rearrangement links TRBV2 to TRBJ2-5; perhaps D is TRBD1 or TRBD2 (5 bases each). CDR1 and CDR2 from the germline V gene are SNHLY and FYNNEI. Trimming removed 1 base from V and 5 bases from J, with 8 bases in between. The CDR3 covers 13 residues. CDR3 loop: CASSEVGEETQYF. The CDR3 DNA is TGTGCCAGCAGTGAAGTGGGGGAGGAGACCCAGTACTTC.

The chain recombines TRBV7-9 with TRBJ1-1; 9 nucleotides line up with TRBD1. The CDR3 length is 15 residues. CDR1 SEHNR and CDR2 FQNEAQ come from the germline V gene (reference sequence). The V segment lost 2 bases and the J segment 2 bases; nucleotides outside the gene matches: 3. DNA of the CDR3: TGTGCCAGCAGCTTACCGACAGGGGGTAACACTGAAGCTTTCTTT. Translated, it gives CASSLPTGGNTEAFF.

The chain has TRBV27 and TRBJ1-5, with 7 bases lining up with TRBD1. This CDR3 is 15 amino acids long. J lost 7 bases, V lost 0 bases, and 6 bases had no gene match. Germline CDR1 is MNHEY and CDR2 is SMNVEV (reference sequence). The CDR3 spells CASSLSPGTAQPQHF. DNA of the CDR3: TGTGCCAGCAGTTTATCACCCGGGACAGCCCAGCCCCAGCATTTT.

The CDR3: CASKFGTGGYEQYF. The CDR3 region has the DNA TGTGCCAGCAAATTCGGGACAGGGGGCTACGAGCAGTACTTC. The chain links TRBV11-2 to TRBJ2-7, with TRBD1 matching 11 bases. Germline CDR1 reads SGHAT; CDR2 reads FQNNGV. The V and J ends lost 7 bases and 3 bases, in that order; junction bases with no gene match: 5. The CDR3 extends over 14 amino acids.

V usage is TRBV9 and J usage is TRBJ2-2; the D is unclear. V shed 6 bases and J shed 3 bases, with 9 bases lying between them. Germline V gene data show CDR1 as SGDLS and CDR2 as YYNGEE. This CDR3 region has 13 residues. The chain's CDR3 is CASKELDTGELFF. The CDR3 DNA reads TGTGCCAGCAAAGAATTGGACACCGGGGAGCTGTTTTTT.

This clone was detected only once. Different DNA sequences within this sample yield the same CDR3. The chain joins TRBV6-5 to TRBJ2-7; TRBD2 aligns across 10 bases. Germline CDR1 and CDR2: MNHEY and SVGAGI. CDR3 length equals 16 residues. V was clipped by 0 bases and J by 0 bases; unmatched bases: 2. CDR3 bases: TGTGCCAGCAGTTACTCCACTAGCGGGGCCTCCTACGAGCAGTACTTC. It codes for CASSYSTSGASYEQYF.